This T cell receptor beta chain stems from a study of molecular identifiers for immune sequencing clone quantification. Study context: In replicates, the authors split RNA from approximately 22,000 or 94,000 naive CD8 cells five ways and sequenced four.

This clonotype was counted a single time. The antigen remains unidentified. Mismatch with germline at one junction end may stem from a read error. The CDR3 is made up of 18 amino acids. Germline V gene data show CDR1 as GTSNPN and CDR2 as SVGIG (reference sequence). Listed TCR primers, together with previously described methods, were used for the bulk TCR libraries. MiXCR, run by TCRdb on the PCR reads, gives a single entry per CDR3 protein. The sample has about 86,000 distinct CDR3 sequences; about 23% are singletons. General study results and limits: Identical TCR molecules can share a barcode, and this sharing could underestimate highly expanded clone sizes.

Libraries used about 19,000 to 1,000,000 sorted naive CD8 T cells and 10%, 30% or 50% RNA input. Material: naive CD8+ T cells from blood, with Jurkat cell RNA spiked in. The subset denotes: FACS-sorted CD8+CD4-CCR7+CD45RA+ naive T cells. This receptor was identified in a human donor in good health. Some libraries in this study had Jurkat cell RNA spiked in. The chain joins TRBV30 to TRBJ2-3; possibly TRBD1 for D (5 bases). The CDR3 protein is CARSVRGMKPTSTDTQYF. The CDR3 DNA reads TGTGCCAGGAGTGTTAGGGGAATGAAGCCTACTAGCACAGATACGCAGTATTTT.